This T cell receptor beta chain was identified during a study of molecular identifiers for immune sequencing clone quantification (dated by TCRdb to about 2018). About the study as a whole: In a replicate experiment, RNA from around 18,000 or 91,000 naive CD8 T cells was split into five aliquots, four of which were sequenced. This methods study used CD8 T cells to benchmark TCR RNA copy counting and molecular-identifier clustering-based TCR repertoire sequencing (MIDCIRS).

General conclusions and limits of the study: Spiked-in Jurkat TCR RNA (about 10 copies' worth), which is not part of the donor repertoire, was contained in the naive libraries. In CMV-specific effector cells, over 99% of molecules were held by clones above 20 RNA copies, whereas under 1% of molecules were held by such clones in naive cells. Spiked-in Jurkat TCR RNA equivalent to a single cell was reported to be detectable even among approximately 1 million naive CD8 T cells. When barcode sub-clustering was left out, chimeric consensus sequences inflated TCR diversity, with chimeras reaching as high as 47%. Identical TCR molecules sharing a barcode could cause highly expanded clone sizes to be underestimated. Modeling estimated 2.5 to 3 recovered TCR RNA copies per cell, compared with about 10 by digital PCR, which implies roughly 30% capture efficiency.

The germline V gene gives CDR1 as SGHRS and CDR2 as YFSETQ. V lost 4 bases and J lost 7 bases; the stretch between them is 23 bases long. From the cysteine up to the phenylalanine, the CDR3 has a length of 16 residues. Only the CDR3 DNA stays, 48 bases, in frame from base 1. Libraries came from PCR. Instrument used: Illumina HiSeq 4000. Bulk TCR libraries were made following a previously described method, with the TCR primers given in Table S5. Purification of total RNA was performed with the Qiagen AllPrep DNA/RNA kit. Before analysis, reads from multiple sequencing runs of one library were combined. The published analysis was carried out like this. Only reads with exact TCR constant sequence were kept, trimmed to 150 nt, and grouped by their 12-nt molecular barcodes. Reads inside each barcode group were sub-clustered using a 15% Levenshtein threshold, and a quality-weighted consensus sequence was constructed for each RNA molecule. Non-functional sequences were removed, as were lower-count sequences one edit away from another. On the basis of fitting two negative binomial distributions, barcode sub-clusters with fewer than 20% of the maximum read count were discarded. TCRdb redid the processing of the public reads, applying fastp at Q25 and MiXCR, and retained in-frame beta chains. Merged by CDR3 protein, the rows form single entries marked with the most common genes and DNA. V and J calls and clone size were set by TCRdb, not the authors. The sample data list about 640,000 distinct CDR3 sequences, and 20% of these were observed just once. The ten largest clones add up to 0.85% to 0.9% of the sample.

Libraries of naive CD8 T cells were built from about 20,000 to 1,000,000 sorted cells, with 10%, 30% or 50% of the purified RNA used. Naive CD8 T cells were FACS-sorted as CD8+CD4-CCR7+CD45RA+ on a BD FACSAria II into RLT Plus buffer. Around 11 TCR copies' worth of Jurkat RNA were spiked into roughly 19,000-1,000,000 naive CD8 T cell samples to test detection sensitivity. CD8 T cells were enriched using RosetteSep CD8+ T Cell Enrichment Cocktail and Ficoll-Paque, and the enriched cells then underwent ACK red cell lysis. This clonotype was counted at least ten times. Its antigen remains undetermined. The sample holds no much larger clone one base away, and base qualities are not on file.

The rearrangement combines TRBV5-1 with TRBJ2-5; the D gene cannot be resolved beyond TRBD1 or TRBD2, each matching 5 bases. The sample was naive CD8+ T cells from blood, with Jurkat cell RNA spiked in. The cell subset or site label corresponds to: FACS-sorted CD8+CD4-CCR7+CD45RA+ naive T cells. This TCR was recovered from a human donor in good health. Some libraries in this study had Jurkat cell RNA spiked in. DNA sequence: TGCGCCAGCAGCCTACAAGACAGCCTGGGGGTTGGGACCCAGTACTTC. This is translated as CASSLQDSLGVGTQYF.